The sequence of this T cell receptor beta chain was determined in a study of shared clonotypes between healthy human individuals. Study background: Per-donor plates numbered three CD4 naive, three CD4 memory, two CD8 naive and one CD8 memory. General study findings and limits: Memory subsets generally showed smaller estimated richness than naive subsets did.

CDR1 and CDR2 from the germline V gene are SGHRS and YFSETQ. This CDR3 has 16 residues. Trimming removed 3 bases from V and 1 base from J, with 16 bases in between. Healthy and HIV-negative, the adult donors had no recent acute infections or vaccinations. The input for sorted-subset replicate PCRs was about 210 ng DNA, tens of thousands of T cell genomes. Profiling relied on immunoSEQ multiplex PCR, and the TCRdb table lists in-frame clones only, not all of them. The data show some 2,000,000 clones, with 85% to 95% seen just once and 0.1% to 0.15% held by the top ten. A word on this clone: Antigen unknown.

This clonotype was obtained from a man aged 18 to 29 in good health. This chain connects TRBV5-1 to TRBJ1-1; weak D call: TRBD1 (5 bases). The source material was naive CD4+ T cells sorted from blood. Specified subset: CD45RA+ positively selected. The CDR3 coding sequence is TGCGCCAGCAGCTCGAGTGGGGGAGTGGGGAACACTGAAGCTTTCTTT. It codes for CASSSSGGVGNTEAFF.